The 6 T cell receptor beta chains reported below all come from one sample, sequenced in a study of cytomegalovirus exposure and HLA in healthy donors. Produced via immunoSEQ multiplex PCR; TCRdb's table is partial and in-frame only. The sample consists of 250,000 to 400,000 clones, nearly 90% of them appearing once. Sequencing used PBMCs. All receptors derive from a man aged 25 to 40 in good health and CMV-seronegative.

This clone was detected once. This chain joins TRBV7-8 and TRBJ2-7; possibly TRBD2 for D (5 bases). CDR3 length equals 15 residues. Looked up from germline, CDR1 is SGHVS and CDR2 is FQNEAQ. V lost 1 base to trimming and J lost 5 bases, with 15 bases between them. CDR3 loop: CASSLGFSGGDEQYF. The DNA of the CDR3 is TGTGCCAGCAGCTTAGGATTCAGCGGTGGAGACGAGCAGTACTTC.

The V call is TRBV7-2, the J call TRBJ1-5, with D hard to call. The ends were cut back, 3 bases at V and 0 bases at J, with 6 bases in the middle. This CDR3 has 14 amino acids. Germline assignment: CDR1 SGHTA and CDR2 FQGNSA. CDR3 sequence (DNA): TGTGCCAGCAGCTTGCGGGGTAGCAATCAGCCCCAGCATTTT. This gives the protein CASSLRGSNQPQHF.

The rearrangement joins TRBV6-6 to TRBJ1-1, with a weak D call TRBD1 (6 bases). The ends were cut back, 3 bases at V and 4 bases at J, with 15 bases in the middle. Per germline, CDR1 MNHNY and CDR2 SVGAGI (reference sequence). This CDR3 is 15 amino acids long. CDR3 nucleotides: TGTGCCAGCAGTTATTGGCCAGGGGAAGGCACTGAAGCTTTCTTT. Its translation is CASSYWPGEGTEAFF.

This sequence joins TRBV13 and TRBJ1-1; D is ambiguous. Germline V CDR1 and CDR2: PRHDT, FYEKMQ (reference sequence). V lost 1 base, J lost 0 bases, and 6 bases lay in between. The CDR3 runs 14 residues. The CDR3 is CASSLVQMNTEAFF. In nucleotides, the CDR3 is TGTGCCAGCAGCTTAGTACAGATGAACACTGAAGCTTTCTTT.

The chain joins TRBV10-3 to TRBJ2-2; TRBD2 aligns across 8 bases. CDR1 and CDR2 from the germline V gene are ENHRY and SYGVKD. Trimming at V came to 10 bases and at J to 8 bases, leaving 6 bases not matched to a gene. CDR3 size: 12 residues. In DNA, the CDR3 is TGTGCCACCGGGGGGGTATCTGGGGAGCTGTTTTTT. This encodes CATGGVSGELFF.

In DNA, the CDR3 is TGTGCCAGCGCTAGGGACAGGGGTGACACTGAAGCTTTCTTT. Its protein product is CASARDRGDTEAFF. The genes are TRBV6-4 and TRBJ1-1; 10 bases agree with TRBD1. In germline, CDR1 is MRHNA, CDR2 SNTAGT. V lost 8 bases, J lost 3 bases, and 6 bases stayed unmatched. CDR3 length: 14 amino acids.